Below, 5 T cell receptor beta chains from the same sample are listed, as sequenced in a study of T cells after yellow fever vaccination. TCRdb re-derived calls from the 5' RACE reads in MiXCR, one entry per CDR3 protein. The sample has hundreds of thousands of distinct CDR3 sequences, around 12% seen once; the top ten hold around 3%. Here the sequenced sample was CD4+ T cells sorted from PBMCs, taken 15 days after the yellow fever booster vaccination. These TCRs come from a man between 18 and 35 years old who received the YFV17D yellow fever vaccine.

The rearrangement uses TRBV24-1 and TRBJ2-2, with D unclear. The CDR3 totals 14 residues. Germline V gives CDR1 KGHDR, CDR2 SFDVKD. The V gene lost 5 bases and the J gene lost 0 bases, with 6 bases spanning the gap. The DNA of the CDR3 is TGTGCCACCAGTGCCGAAGCGAACACCGGGGAGCTGTTTTTT. Translated: CATSAEANTGELFF.

This clonotype was seen only a few times. This CDR3 is CASSLAQNEQYF. The CDR3 DNA reads TGTGCCAGCAGCTTAGCACAGAACGAGCAGTACTTC. The chain employs TRBV7-9 and TRBJ2-7, with D uncertain. This CDR3 spans 12 amino acids. The V gene lost 0 bases and the J gene lost 5 bases, with 5 bases spanning the gap. Germline CDR1 reads SEHNR; CDR2 reads FQNEAQ (reference sequence).

Only a few counts were recorded for this clonotype. J is TRBJ2-3 and V is TRBV9, with 7 nucleotides matching TRBD2. CDR1 is SGDLS and CDR2 is YYNGEE in the germline V gene. J lost 2 bases, V lost 4 bases, and 10 bases had no gene match. The length of the CDR3 is 16 residues. CDR3 residues: CASSYKAGDPTDTQYF. The CDR3 nucleotides are TGTGCCAGCAGCTATAAGGCGGGGGACCCCACAGATACGCAGTATTTT.

The rearrangement uses TRBV5-5 and TRBJ1-6; D possibly corresponds to TRBD1 (6 bases). CDR1 and CDR2 from the germline V gene are SGHKS and YYEKEE (reference sequence). The V and J ends lost 4 bases and 9 bases respectively, with 20 bases between them. CDR3 length: 16 residues. The CDR3: CASSPMVGALGSPLHF. The CDR3 DNA reads TGTGCCAGCAGCCCGATGGTGGGGGCGCTTGGTTCACCCCTCCACTTT. Using reference TRBV5-5 and TRBJ1-6 for the parts outside the CDR3, the full variable domain is DAGVTQSPTHLIKTRGQQVTLRCSPISGHKSVSWYQQVLGQGPQFIFQYYEKEERGRGNFPDRFSARQFPNYSSELNVNALLLGDSALYLCASSPMVGALGSPLHFGNGTRLTVT.

The V call is TRBV20-1, the J call TRBJ2-5; D is undetermined. The V gene lost 0 bases and the J gene lost 5 bases, with 13 bases spanning the gap. Germline loops: CDR1 DFQATT, CDR2 SNEGSKA (reference sequence). This CDR3 is 14 amino acids long. This CDR3 reads CSARDPGHGETQYF. CDR3 DNA sequence: TGCAGTGCTAGAGACCCCGGGCACGGGGAGACCCAGTACTTC.